This T cell receptor beta chain was sequenced in a study of blood T cells in healthy people across ages. The second PCR ran roughly 6 to 11 cycles with a sample-barcoded 5' primer and J-beta primers. Every sample gave at least 3 million paired-end reads containing CDR3. TCRdb reprocessed the 5' RACE reads via MiXCR and lists one record per CDR3 protein. The sample has around 800,000 distinct CDR3 sequences; about 48% are singletons. The CDR3 is 13 residues long. V shed 2 bases and J 9 bases; nucleotides not matched to a gene: 7. From germline, CDR1 is DFQATT and CDR2 SNEGSKA (reference sequence). Extraction of total RNA produced a minimum of 6 micrograms from each sample.

The V call is TRBV20-1, the J call TRBJ2-7, with TRBD2 identical over 10 bases. This clonotype was obtained from an older man in good health. The sequenced sample was blood. In DNA, the CDR3 is TGCAGTGCTAGATCGAGCGGGAGGGCTGGGCAGTACTTC. As protein: CSARSSGRAGQYF.